The rows below give T cell receptor beta chains drawn from one sample of a study of T-cell memory formation after mild COVID-19. MiXCR, run by TCRdb on the 5' RACE reads, gives a single entry per CDR3 protein. The repertoire holds 200,000 to 250,000 distinct CDR3 sequences, with about 11% as singletons. Input material: PBMCs or a T cell subset sorted from them (not recorded which). These receptors were collected from a man between 18 and 29 years old who had mild COVID-19 (a few samples of this study predate the infection). Cell type and time point are not known. The conserved cysteine and the conserved F or W are not part of the CDR3 here. Each record gives: V gene, clone size, CDR3 protein. Expanded clones get a size class; other rows say once, few or many, or leave the size out.

>TRBV5-1|.
ASSSYTGVSDDEQY
>TRBV6-5|.
ASSYRNRGGTEAF
>TRBV10-3|many
AISELQGEDEQF
>TRBV6-5|few
ASSTRWVSNTGELF
>TRBV6-1|few
ASSGGTGMETQY
>TRBV19|.
ASSNLGQDYGYT
>TRBV7-8|.
ASSRETGLRPGNTIY
>TRBV4-1|few
ASSQDPGSYGYT
>TRBV4-1|.
ASSPGLAGGLAKNIQY
>TRBV5-1|.
ASSLAVQGVGSGANVLT
>TRBV7-9|few
ASSLARGRNTEAF
>TRBV7-3|.
ASSLRQETEAF
>TRBV10-3|many
AIRGTPNTEAF
>TRBV29-1|few
SASDFDQPQH
>TRBV7-2|.
ASSLLGGRNSPLH
>TRBV6-2/TRBV6-3|few
ASSHGGLPTPYEQY
>TRBV9|.
ASSVAWIPYEQY
>TRBV5-1|.
ASSSPGQGYGYT
>TRBV4-1|few
ASSQDPTEHIPLH
>TRBV2|once
ASRAGGDYGYT
>TRBV7-2|.
ASSLVGKGNGEAF
>TRBV30|.
AWSVGGSYNEQF
>TRBV28|.
ASSSFQGAARGGELF
>TRBV9|few
ASSRGQGGYTEAF
>TRBV7-2|.
ASSLGGRAAANYGYT
>TRBV5-1|.
ASSLAPSGANVLT
>TRBV12-3/TRBV12-4|.
ASNDGGTGTQY
>TRBV7-8|.
ASSLAQARTNEKLF
>TRBV28|few
ASSPLGMNTGELF
>TRBV7-2|few
ASSLASGVGNTQY
>TRBV6-2/TRBV6-3|once
ASSYRGGREAF
>TRBV7-2|few
ASSSPLRQETQY
>TRBV20-1|.
SAIRQGMDGYT
>TRBV6-5|.
ASSTIYEQY
>TRBV7-8|.
ASRKKRTGQRETQY
>TRBV11-2|.
ASSSPGRTNTGELF
>TRBV4-2|few
ASSQGGAKGDEKLF
>TRBV7-2|few
ASRNDRAGKTQY